The 13 T cell receptor beta chains given below trace back to one sample, sequenced in a study of blood T cells in healthy people across ages (dated by TCRdb to between 2015 and 2017). Library creation used 5' RACE. The sequencing machine was an Illumina HiSeq 2500. A second roughly 6 to 12 cycle PCR used a sample-barcoded 5' primer and a J-beta primer mix. TCRdb reprocessed the public reads (quality trimming at Q25 with fastp, clone calling with MiXCR) and kept in-frame beta chains. Each record represents a unique CDR3 protein, reported with the most common genes and DNA among its rows. The sample table lists some 1.4 million distinct CDR3 sequences, around 42% of them with a count of one. Roughly 8.2% of the sample belongs to the ten largest clones. The sample taken for sequencing was blood. These receptor sequences come from a woman aged 18 to 35 in good health.

The CDR3 reads CASRVTSGTPNTGELFF. In nucleotides, the CDR3 is TGCGCCAGCAGGGTAACTAGCGGGACACCTAACACCGGGGAGCTGTTTTTT. V usage is TRBV5-1 and J usage is TRBJ2-2; 10 bases align to TRBD2. CDR1 and CDR2 (germline): SGHRS, YFSETQ. With 5 bases clipped from V and 2 bases from J, the junction kept 9 bases outside the gene matches. There are 17 residues in the CDR3.

The chain recombines TRBV28 with TRBJ1-2; the D is unclear. CDR1 MDHEN and CDR2 SYDVKM come from the germline V gene. The CDR3 length is 14 residues. Trimming pared 3 bases from V and 4 bases from J, leaving 12 bases between. The CDR3 DNA reads TGTGCCAGCAGTTTTGGGGTGCTCGGCTATGGCTACACCTTC. It translates to CASSFGVLGYGYTF.

The rearrangement links TRBV10-3 to TRBJ2-7; D may be TRBD1 (6 bases). CDR1 ENHRY and CDR2 SYGVKD come from the germline V gene. The CDR3 spans 11 residues. V was shortened by 7 bases and J by 5 bases, with 9 bases between the two germline ends. CDR3 sequence reads: CAINTGNEQYF. CDR3 coding DNA: TGTGCCATCAACACAGGGAACGAGCAGTACTTC.

This clonotype has only a few counts. This chain links TRBV5-1 with TRBJ1-1; D call uncertain. This CDR3 is 15 amino acids long. Trimming took off 4 bases at V and 1 base at J, with 14 bases between the two ends. Germline values: CDR1 SGHRS, CDR2 YFSETQ. Written as DNA, the CDR3 is TGCGCCAGCAGCCCCTTTGGGGATAGGAACACTGAAGCTTTCTTT. As protein: CASSPFGDRNTEAFF.

The CDR3 region is CASSKRGRRNTIYF. Written as DNA, the CDR3 is TGTGCCAGCAGCAAGAGGGGGCGGAGAAACACCATATATTTT. The chain combines TRBV21-1 with TRBJ1-3; TRBD1 reflects the table's D call only, with no check against the DNA. TRBV21-1 is assigned pseudogene status. The length of the CDR3 is 14 residues.

There are a few counts of this clonotype. Here the CDR3 reads CASSYAGGFSYEQYF. The CDR3 DNA follows: TGCGCCAGCAGCTACGCGGGGGGATTCTCCTACGAGCAGTACTTC. The rearrangement uses TRBV5-1 and TRBJ2-7, with 8 bases identical to TRBD2. Trimming removed 3 bases from V and 0 bases from J; junction bases left unmatched: 5. The CDR3 has 15 residues. Germline V CDR1 and CDR2: SGHRS, YFSETQ. Combining the CDR3 with reference TRBV5-1 and TRBJ2-7 gives the whole variable domain KAGVTQTPRYLIKTRGQQVTLSCSPISGHRSVSWYQQTPGQGLQFLFEYFSETQRNKGNFPGRFSGRQFSNSRSEMNVSTLELGDSALYLCASSYAGGFSYEQYFGPGTRLTVT.

This clonotype was seen only a few times. This chain uses TRBV4-2 with TRBJ2-7; possibly TRBD1 for D (5 bases). V lost 0 bases and J 0 bases, leaving 12 bases between the germline ends. The CDR3 has 16 residues. The germline V gene has CDR1 LGHNA and CDR2 YNFKEQ. CDR3 amino acids: CASSQDGQGPSYEQYF. CDR3 bases: TGTGCCAGCAGCCAAGATGGGCAGGGCCCCTCCTACGAGCAGTACTTC.

The chain is built from TRBV6-1 and TRBJ2-1; 9 bases fit TRBD2. Germline CDR1 is MNHNS and CDR2 is SASEGT. V was pared by 7 bases and J by 8 bases, with 12 bases of the junction left unmatched. CDR3 length equals 15 residues. The CDR3 reads CASILGTSLSHEQFF. CDR3 bases: TGTGCCAGCATCCTCGGGACTAGCCTCTCCCATGAGCAGTTCTTC.

This clonotype was observed many times. The chain is built from TRBV10-3 and TRBJ2-5; 10 bases fit TRBD2. V lost 0 bases to trimming and J lost 1 base; unmatched junction nucleotides: 2. This CDR3 is built from 16 residues. Germline V gene sequence: CDR1 ENHRY, CDR2 SYGVKD. The CDR3 spells CAISESASGGQETQYF. CDR3 coding DNA: TGTGCCATCAGTGAGTCGGCTAGCGGGGGCCAAGAGACCCAGTACTTC.

A few counts support this clonotype. This chain links TRBV6-5 with TRBJ1-3; 8 bases are a match to TRBD1. This CDR3 spans 14 amino acids. The junction had 5 bases not matched to a gene; V was cut back by 5 bases and J by 5 bases. Per the germline V gene, CDR1 is MNHEY and CDR2 is SVGAGI. The CDR3 reads CASSPGQGRNTIYF. CDR3 nucleotides: TGTGCCAGCAGTCCCGGACAGGGTCGAAACACCATATATTTT.

This clonotype was seen only once. The V call is TRBV7-3, the J call TRBJ2-1; 13 nucleotides line up with TRBD2. CDR1 is SGHTA, CDR2 FQGTGA, per germline. Trimming took 5 bases from V and 6 from J; bases not matched to a gene: 7. The CDR3 spans 16 residues. CDR3 amino acids: CASSHTSGGVFNEQFF. CDR3 bases: TGTGCCAGCAGCCATACTAGCGGGGGGGTTTTCAATGAGCAGTTCTTC.

The J gene is TRBJ1-3, the V gene TRBV15; D is unresolved. V dropped 6 bases and J dropped 3 bases, with 6 bases sitting between them. Germline lookup yields CDR1 LNHNV and CDR2 YYDKDF (reference sequence). This CDR3 has 12 amino acids. The CDR3 reads CATRSHGNTIYF. The CDR3 DNA reads TGTGCCACCAGAAGCCATGGAAACACCATATATTTT.

The chain recombines TRBV3-1 with TRBJ2-1; D gene uncertain. V dropped 2 bases and J dropped 6 bases, with 8 bases sitting between them. Germline loops: CDR1 LGHDT, CDR2 YNNKEL (reference sequence). There are 13 residues in the CDR3. The chain's CDR3 is CASSQFRVNEQFF. Written as DNA, the CDR3 is TGTGCCAGCAGCCAATTTCGGGTCAATGAGCAGTTCTTC.